This is a list of T cell receptor beta chains from one sample in a study of T cell responses to AZD1222 COVID-19 vaccine. TCRdb's table, derived via immunoSEQ multiplex PCR, lists solely in-frame clones and lacks some. The data contain roughly 150,000 clones, around 87% of them singletons. Sequenced here: peripheral blood, sampled 28 days after the second AZD1222 dose. The receptors come from an adult who received the AZD1222 COVID-19 vaccine. Each CDR3 is given with its conserved first and last residue. Fields, in order: V gene, clone size, J gene, D gene, CDR3 protein, CDR3 DNA. The D gene is left open where the match is weak. Clone size appears in some rows only: once, few, many, or a class for an expanded clone.

>TRBV18|.|TRBJ1-6|TRBD1
CASSQGQGARNSPLHF
TGTGCCAGCTCACAAGGACAGGGGGCCCGTAATTCACCCCTCCACTTT
>TRBV7-3|.|TRBJ1-6|.
CASSFGRTNSPLHF
TGTGCCAGCAGCTTTGGCAGGACTAATTCACCCCTCCACTTT
>TRBV7-9|once|TRBJ1-1|.
CASSPKGPYAEAFF
TGTGCCAGCAGCCCCAAGGGCCCATACGCTGAAGCTTTCTTT
>TRBV28|.|TRBJ1-4|.
CASSSVWEKLFF
TGTGCCAGCAGCTCTGTGTGGGAAAAACTGTTTTTT
>TRBV4-3|.|TRBJ1-2|.
CASSQEVWPDTYGYTF
TGCGCCAGCAGCCAAGAAGTTTGGCCGGATACCTATGGCTACACCTTC
>TRBV5-8|.|TRBJ2-7|TRBD1
CASSLRMWDRMAYEQYF
TGTGCCAGCAGCTTGCGTATGTGGGACAGGATGGCATACGAGCAGTACTTC
>TRBV28|.|TRBJ2-1|TRBD1
CASSTPGQGAYEQFF
TGTGCCAGCAGCACGCCCGGACAGGGGGCGTATGAGCAGTTCTTC
>TRBV5-6|.|TRBJ2-3|.
CASSLEYTDTQYF
TGTGCCAGCAGCTTGGAATACACAGATACGCAGTATTTT
>TRBV28|.|TRBJ2-5|TRBD2
CASSTSGINQETQYF
TGTGCCAGCAGCACTAGCGGGATAAACCAAGAGACCCAGTACTTC
>TRBV5-4|.|TRBJ1-1|TRBD1
CASSLVGGPEAFF
TGTGCCAGCAGCTTGGTAGGGGGCCCTGAAGCTTTCTTT
>TRBV7-2|few|TRBJ1-2|.
CASSSTSRSAGGYTF
TGTGCCAGCAGCTCCACGTCGCGGAGTGCCGGCGGCTACACCTTC
>TRBV18|.|TRBJ2-4|TRBD2
CASSPSARGGNIQYF
TGTGCCAGCTCACCCTCAGCACGGGGGGGGAACATTCAGTACTTC
>TRBV28|.|TRBJ2-1|TRBD2
CASSSGIIRFF
TGTGCCAGCAGTAGCGGGATTATAAGGTTCTTC
>TRBV5-1|.|TRBJ2-7|.
CASSLFGNEQYF
TGCGCCAGCAGCTTGTTCGGGAACGAGCAGTACTTC
>TRBV5-1|.|TRBJ2-3|TRBD2
CASTLTSGVTNTQYF
TGCGCCAGCACCCTAACTAGCGGGGTCACAAATACGCAGTATTTT
>TRBV24-1|once|TRBJ2-2|.
CATSDTSVFYTGELFF
TGTGCCACCAGTGATACCAGTGTTTTCTACACCGGGGAGCTGTTTTTT
>TRBV6-6|.|TRBJ1-2|.
CASSYEGNYGYTF
TGTGCCAGCAGTTACGAGGGCAACTATGGCTACACCTTC
>TRBV28|few|TRBJ2-7|TRBD2
CASSSSGRLYEQYF
TGTGCCAGCAGTTCCAGCGGGAGGCTCTACGAGCAGTACTTC
>TRBV9|once|TRBJ2-3|.
CASSVGSPGTDTQYF
TGTGCCAGCAGCGTAGGGTCCCCCGGCACAGATACGCAGTATTTT
>TRBV7-2|.|TRBJ1-5|.
CASSLGGGNQPQHF
TGTGCCAGCAGCTTAGGGGGTGGCAATCAGCCCCAGCATTTT
>TRBV18|.|TRBJ2-7|.
CASSPPGILRGEQYF
TGTGCCAGCTCACCACCGGGGATTCTCCGCGGCGAGCAGTACTTC
>TRBV10-3|.|TRBJ2-2|TRBD1
CAIRRQGVAGELFF
TGTGCCATCCGAAGACAGGGGGTCGCCGGGGAGCTGTTTTTT